This TCR beta chain derives from a study of T cells in localized non-small cell lung cancer. The protocol was immunoSEQ multiplex PCR, while the TCRdb copy is restricted to in-frame clones and leaves out a portion. The repertoire consists of 30,000 to 35,000 clones, with roughly 89% occurring once and the leading ten covering around 3.2%. As regards this clone: Its antigen remains unidentified.

Notes on the study in general: Sequencing, confined to only one tumor region, leaves heterogeneity possible. In adjacent lung, a median roughly 60 of the top 100 tumor clones were found. Uninvolved neighboring lung showed the greatest T cell clonality, exceeding tumor. Greater T cell density in blood accompanied longer overall survival.

Germline assignment: CDR1 LGHNA and CDR2 YSLEER. V lost 1 base and J lost 4, with 13 bases in between. This CDR3 has 15 residues. The chain employs TRBV4-3 and TRBJ2-5; D possibly corresponds to TRBD2 (5 bases). The TCR originated in a female donor over 55 with stage I lung adenocarcinoma. This material consisted of peripheral blood, taken before any cancer treatment. The chain's CDR3 is CASSQGRGSGETQYF. CDR3 in DNA: TGCGCCAGCAGCCAAGGGAGAGGGAGTGGAGAGACCCAGTACTTC.